The 25 T cell receptor beta chains in this list originate from one sample, sequenced in a study of CD8 T cells in ankylosing spondylitis (TCRdb year 2017). Receptor amplification or capture employed 5' RACE. Sequencing relied on an Illumina HiSeq 2500. The raw public data were reprocessed by TCRdb itself: fastp quality trimming at Q25, MiXCR clonotype calling, in-frame beta chains only. Rows merge per CDR3 protein into single entries with the most common DNA and genes. For this sample the table gives about 130,000 distinct CDR3 sequences, of which about 7% were detected only once. About an eighth of the sample is held by the ten biggest clonotypes. The sequenced material came from blood, either unsorted or a sorted T cell fraction (not recorded which). The source of these receptors is a female donor with ankylosing spondylitis or in good health (not recorded which).

This chain links TRBV6-2 or TRBV6-3 with TRBJ2-7; 12 bases map to TRBD2. With V trimmed by 6 bases and J by 6 bases, 6 bases remained unmatched. CDR1 MNHEY and CDR2 SVGEGT come from the germline V gene. The CDR3 extends over 14 amino acids. The CDR3 sequence: CASSTTSGGSEQYF. Written as DNA, the CDR3 is TGTGCCAGCAGCACGACTAGCGGGGGCAGCGAGCAGTACTTC.

This clonotype was detected ten times or more. The gene calls are TRBV12-3 or TRBV12-4 and TRBJ2-3; 9 nucleotides match TRBD2. With 6 bases clipped from V and 1 base from J, the junction kept 8 bases outside the gene matches. The CDR3 is 16 amino acids. The CDR3 loop reads CASSPYIAGGTDTQYF. CDR3 DNA: TGTGCCAGCAGCCCTTACATAGCGGGGGGCACAGATACGCAGTATTTT.

At least ten counts were recorded for this clonotype. V and J are TRBV7-2 and TRBJ1-6; D might be TRBD1 (5 bases). The length of the CDR3 is 17 residues. V lost 4 bases to trimming and J lost 7 bases, with 20 bases between them. The germline CDR1 and CDR2 sequences are SGHTA and FQGNSA. CDR3 bases: TGTGCCAGCAGCTCCCTCCAATTCGGGACGTACAATTCACCCCTCCACTTT. Translated, it gives CASSSLQFGTYNSPLHF.

At least ten counts were recorded for this clonotype. A read error may produce the germline difference seen at one junction end. J is TRBJ2-5 and V is TRBV6-1; D possibly corresponds to TRBD1 (5 bases). The CDR3 extends over 15 amino acids. Germline V CDR1 and CDR2: MNHNS, SASEGT. The chain's CDR3 is CASSPDQGGREAQYF. CDR3 bases: TGTGCCAGCAGTCCCGACCAGGGCGGCCGAGAGGCCCAGTACTTC.

The sample holds many counts of this clonotype. The rearrangement joins TRBV5-1 to TRBJ2-1; D remains ambiguous. The CDR3 runs to 15 residues. The ends were cut back, 1 base at V and 4 bases at J, with 12 bases in the middle. The germline V gene encodes CDR1 SGHRS and CDR2 YFSETQ. The CDR3 loop reads CASSLTASPYNEQFF. The CDR3 DNA sequence: TGCGCCAGCAGCTTGACTGCATCCCCATACAATGAGCAGTTCTTC. Full variable domain (remainder filled in from reference TRBV5-1 and TRBJ2-1): KAGVTQTPRYLIKTRGQQVTLSCSPISGHRSVSWYQQTPGQGLQFLFEYFSETQRNKGNFPGRFSGRQFSNSRSEMNVSTLELGDSALYLCASSLTASPYNEQFFGPGTRLTVL.

This clonotype was detected many times. V and J are TRBV19 and TRBJ2-3; tentatively, D is TRBD2 (6 bases). CDR3 size: 16 residues. The germline V gene has CDR1 LNHDA and CDR2 SQIVND (reference sequence). The V end lost 5 bases, the J end lost 3 bases, and 18 bases lay between the germline ends. CDR3 in DNA: TGTGCCAGTAGTGTGGGGGGTAGCGGACTAACAGATACGCAGTATTTT. This encodes CASSVGGSGLTDTQYF.

This clonotype has a count of ten or more. V is TRBV5-1 and J is TRBJ2-7; 10 bases match TRBD2. Germline V gives CDR1 SGHRS, CDR2 YFSETQ. This CDR3 contains 15 residues. Losses at the gene ends were 5 bases for V and 7 bases for J; bases not matched to a gene: 12. The DNA for the CDR3 is TGCGCCAGCAGGCATATTTCTAGCGGGGGTGAAGAGCAGTACTTC. Residues: CASRHISSGGEEQYF.

This clonotype occurred many times. V and J are TRBV20-1 and TRBJ2-2; D remains unclear. The CDR3 sequence is 12 residues long. Per the germline V gene, CDR1 is DFQATT and CDR2 is SNEGSKA (reference sequence). CDR3 coding DNA: TGCAGCGCAGGTCCGAACACCGGGGAGCTGTTTTTT. Its protein product is CSAGPNTGELFF.

This clonotype was counted many times. This chain joins TRBV4-1 and TRBJ1-2; 8 bases are a match to TRBD1. This CDR3 is 16 amino acids long. In germline, CDR1 is MGHRA, CDR2 YSYEKL. With 2 bases clipped from V and 4 bases from J, the junction kept 9 bases outside the gene matches. In DNA form, the CDR3 reads TGCGCCAGCAGCCAACCTAGCAGGGGGCGCGGCTATGGCTACACCTTC. Translating it yields CASSQPSRGRGYGYTF.

This clonotype was seen repeatedly, ten times or more. This chain links TRBV18 with TRBJ1-2, with D possibly matching TRBD1 (5 bases). CDR1 KGHSH and CDR2 LQKENI come from the germline V gene. V dropped 3 bases and J dropped 6 bases, with 14 bases sitting between them. The CDR3 is 14 residues long. CDR3 in amino acids: CASSPGAVTDGYTF. The CDR3 bases are TGTGCCAGCTCACCCGGGGCAGTAACGGATGGCTACACCTTC.

This clonotype was seen a few times. The genes are TRBV4-2 and TRBJ2-1; the match to TRBD2 covers 15 bases. The J segment lost 5 bases and the V segment lost 0 bases, leaving 5 bases of the junction unmatched. Germline V gene sequence: CDR1 LGHNA, CDR2 YNFKEQ. The CDR3 extends over 18 amino acids. The CDR3 sequence: CASSQEGTSGGHNNEQFF. In nucleotides, the CDR3 is TGTGCCAGCAGCCAAGAAGGGACTAGCGGGGGGCATAACAATGAGCAGTTCTTC.

This clonotype was seen repeatedly, ten times or more. The chain recombines TRBV12-3 or TRBV12-4 with TRBJ1-2, with D possibly being TRBD1 (6 bases). V shed 6 bases and J shed 7 bases, with 9 bases lying between them. The CDR3 is 11 residues long. DNA for the CDR3: TGTGCCAGCAGCGAGGACAGTGGCTACACCTTC. Encoded protein: CASSEDSGYTF.

This clonotype has a count of ten or more. The V gene is TRBV7-8, the J gene TRBJ2-7; 8 nucleotides align to TRBD2. Germline CDR1 reads SGHVS; CDR2 reads FQNEAQ. The CDR3 runs to 17 residues. V trimming: 4 bases; J trimming: 0 bases; junction bases outside the gene matches: 11. The CDR3 loop reads CASSYYSGATSSYEQYF. The CDR3 DNA follows: TGTGCCAGCAGCTACTATAGCGGGGCTACAAGCTCCTACGAGCAGTACTTC.

This clonotype was seen more than once but under ten times. The chain joins TRBV7-9 to TRBJ1-6; no clear D. Germline CDR1 SEHNR, CDR2 FQNEAQ (reference sequence). This CDR3 comprises 13 residues. The V and J ends lost 2 bases and 7 bases respectively, with 6 bases between them. CDR3 DNA sequence: TGTGCCAGCAGCTTAACCCCCAATTCACCCCTCCACTTT. Its translation is CASSLTPNSPLHF.

This clonotype was recorded many times. The chain joins TRBV20-1 to TRBJ1-1; 7 bases are shared with TRBD1. This CDR3 has 14 amino acids. With V trimmed by 4 bases and J by 1 base, 6 bases remained unmatched. Germline lookup yields CDR1 DFQATT and CDR2 SNEGSKA (reference sequence). CDR3 protein: CSAIATGRNTEAFF. The DNA of the CDR3 is TGCAGTGCTATCGCGACAGGGAGGAACACTGAAGCTTTCTTT.

The chain joins TRBV20-1 to TRBJ2-4; D remains ambiguous. V dropped 4 bases and J dropped 6 bases, with 19 bases sitting between them. Per germline, CDR1 DFQATT and CDR2 SNEGSKA (reference sequence). CDR3 length equals 15 residues. The CDR3 protein is CSATPPSGVTNIQYF. The CDR3 nucleotides read TGCAGTGCTACGCCCCCCTCTGGGGTCACAAACATTCAGTACTTC.

The V gene is TRBV7-9, the J gene TRBJ1-5; 9 positions agree with TRBD1. The V segment lost 5 bases and the J segment 4 bases; nucleotides outside the gene matches: 6. Germline V CDR1 and CDR2: SEHNR, FQNEAQ (reference sequence). The CDR3 is 15 residues long. The CDR3 nucleotides are TGTGCCAGCAGCATGGGACAGGGCCTTAATCAGCCCCAGCATTTT. It is translated as CASSMGQGLNQPQHF.

This clonotype was picked up many times. This chain links TRBV27 with TRBJ2-3, with D perhaps matching TRBD2 (6 bases). The CDR3 is 13 amino acids. CDR1 is MNHEY, CDR2 SMNVEV, per germline (reference sequence). V was cut by 4 bases and J by 4 bases, with 9 bases left in between. CDR3 nucleotide sequence: TGTGCCAGCAGTTGGGGGGTCGCAGATACGCAGTATTTT. This gives the protein CASSWGVADTQYF.

This clonotype was seen ten or more times. V usage is TRBV6-5 and J usage is TRBJ1-2; 9 bases match TRBD1. The CDR3 covers 15 residues. CDR1 and CDR2 (germline): MNHEY, SVGAGI. J was trimmed by 2 bases and V by 4 bases; bases with no gene match: 5. The CDR3 here is CASSSHGQGNYGYTF. CDR3 DNA sequence: TGTGCCAGCAGTTCGCATGGACAGGGGAACTATGGCTACACCTTC.

There are many counts of this clonotype. This chain joins TRBV20-1 and TRBJ1-1, with D hard to call. V was shortened by 3 bases and J by 4 bases, with 9 bases between the two germline ends. The CDR3 has 12 residues. CDR1 and CDR2 (germline): DFQATT, SNEGSKA (reference sequence). The CDR3 spells CSASKGSTEAFF. CDR3 DNA: TGCAGTGCTAGCAAGGGTTCCACTGAAGCTTTCTTT.

This clonotype was recorded only once. The V and J genes are TRBV18 and TRBJ2-3; TRBD2 agrees at 7 bases. CDR3 size: 15 residues. CDR1 and CDR2 from the germline V gene are KGHSH and LQKENI. V lost 4 bases, J lost 4 bases, and 8 bases stayed unmatched. CDR3 nucleotides: TGTGCCAGCTCACGAGAACTAGCGAGGGCAGATACGCAGTATTTT. Amino acid sequence: CASSRELARADTQYF.

This clonotype showed up many times. The chain combines TRBV27 with TRBJ2-7, with D uncertain. The CDR3 contains 14 residues. The germline V gene encodes CDR1 MNHEY and CDR2 SMNVEV (reference sequence). Trimming took off 6 bases at V and 2 bases at J, with 14 bases between the two ends. DNA for the CDR3: TGTGCCAGCAGAGACATCTACGGCGCCTACGAGCAGTACTTC. Amino acids: CASRDIYGAYEQYF.

This clonotype was detected many times. The gene calls are TRBV7-8 and TRBJ1-5; D not certain. V was trimmed by 1 base and J by 7 bases, leaving 8 bases between them. Germline V CDR1 and CDR2: SGHVS, FQNEAQ. This CDR3 spans 13 amino acids. CDR3 residues: CASSLDSGQPQHF. The CDR3 DNA follows: TGTGCCAGCAGCTTAGATTCGGGGCAGCCCCAGCATTTT. Together with reference TRBV7-8 and TRBJ1-5, the CDR3 gives the full variable domain: GAGVSQSPRYKVAKRGQDVALRCDPISGHVSLFWYQQALGQGPEFLTYFQNEAQLDKSGLPSDRFFAERPEGSVSTLKIQRTQQEDSAVYLCASSLDSGQPQHFGDGTRLSIL.

In its sample, this clonotype was seen many times. This chain uses TRBV24-1 with TRBJ1-2, with a weak D call TRBD1 (6 bases). This CDR3 is 14 amino acids long. Germline assignment: CDR1 KGHDR and CDR2 SFDVKD. The V end was cut by 4 bases, the J end by 4 bases, with 12 bases between. The CDR3 nucleotides are TGTGCCACCAGTGAACCAGGGACAAGCTATGGCTACACCTTC. Translation: CATSEPGTSYGYTF.

This clonotype was recorded many times. The DNA for the CDR3 is TGCAGTGCTACACAGGGTTATAATTCACCCCTCCACTTT. Translating it yields CSATQGYNSPLHF. The rearrangement uses TRBV20-1 and TRBJ1-6; possible D gene TRBD1, 6 bases. Germline V gene sequence: CDR1 DFQATT, CDR2 SNEGSKA (reference sequence). V lost 4 bases to trimming and J lost 4 bases, with 8 bases between them. This CDR3 spans 13 amino acids.